This TCR beta chain came from a study of CD8 T cells in Susac syndrome. Points from the study as a whole: Acknowledgment was made by the study that its TCR sequencing and HLA analysis involved a relatively small number of individuals.

Germline assignment: CDR1 LGHNT and CDR2 FRNRAP. The CDR3 is 10 residues long. Trimming removed 8 bases from V and 3 bases from J, with 4 bases in between. Concerning this clonotype: Its antigen is as yet unknown.

RNA, at about 0.45 to 1 ug, was reverse transcribed with random hexamers. One entry per CDR3 protein, called by TCRdb with MiXCR from the immunoSEQ multiplex PCR reads. Here the sample spans approximately 220,000 distinct CDR3 sequences, 80% to 95% being singletons. CD8+ and CD4+ T cells from blood underwent TCR beta sequencing, which was carried out in a high-throughput format. The CD8+ and CD4+ T cells were negatively isolated, with the TEMRA cells enriched by FACS. Sequencing was carried out using CD8+ T cells from PBMCs. This chain connects TRBV12-5 to TRBJ1-1; D gene uncertain. The receptor's source is a human donor with multiple sclerosis. CDR3 loop: CASSHTEAFF. DNA for the CDR3: TGTGCTAGTTCTCACACTGAAGCTTTCTTT. The entire variable domain, with the rest obtained from reference TRBV12-5 and TRBJ1-1, is as follows: DARVTQTPRHKVTEMGQEVTMRCQPILGHNTVFWYRQTMMQGLELLAYFRNRAPLDDSGMPKDRFSAEMPDATLATLKIQPSEPRDSAVYFCASSHTEAFFGQGTRLTVV.